The 25 T cell receptor beta chains below were found in one sample sequenced in a study of blood T cells in healthy people across ages. The authors ran a second PCR of roughly 6 to 12 cycles using a sample-barcoded 5' primer and a J-beta primer mix. Using its own MiXCR run on the 5' RACE reads, TCRdb lists one record per CDR3 protein. In the table there are 1.5 million or so distinct CDR3 sequences, about 42% of which are singletons. Sequencing input: blood. These receptor sequences come from a woman younger than 30 in good health.

V is TRBV20-1 and J is TRBJ2-7; TRBD2 aligns across 12 bases. The CDR3 contains 17 residues. Per the germline V gene, CDR1 is DFQATT and CDR2 is SNEGSKA (reference sequence). Germline trimming cut 3 bases from V and 7 bases from J; bases unmatched to any gene: 16. CDR3 DNA sequence: TGCAGTGCTAGCTCTAGCGGGGGGGCTGGAAGAGCGGGTGAGCAGTACTTC. It yields the protein CSASSSGGAGRAGEQYF.

The V call is TRBV6-5, the J call TRBJ1-1; TRBD1 matches at 8 bases. V shed 10 bases, J shed 1 base, and the junction held 11 bases outside the gene matches. The germline gives CDR1 MNHEY, CDR2 SVGAGI. The CDR3 runs to 15 residues. CDR3: CAKTGVARENTEAFF. CDR3 bases: TGTGCCAAGACAGGGGTCGCACGGGAGAACACTGAAGCTTTCTTT.

This clonotype has just a few counts. The chain is built from TRBV12-3 or TRBV12-4 and TRBJ1-1, with 7 bases identical to TRBD1. The V and J ends lost 4 bases and 7 bases, in that order; junction bases with no gene match: 9. The CDR3 length is 14 residues. The CDR3: CASSSYRGSVEAFF. The CDR3 DNA sequence: TGTGCCAGCAGTTCGTACAGGGGATCGGTTGAAGCTTTCTTT.

In DNA, the CDR3 is TGCAGTGTCAGAGGGGACAGGGGAGTAGCTTTCTTT. This gives the protein CSVRGDRGVAFF. The chain carries TRBV20-1 and TRBJ1-1; TRBD1 matches at 10 bases. With V trimmed by 7 bases and J by 10 bases, 9 bases remained unmatched. Germline lookup yields CDR1 DFQATT and CDR2 SNEGSKA (reference sequence). This CDR3 spans 12 amino acids.

V usage is TRBV5-1 and J usage is TRBJ1-1, with 12 bases lining up with TRBD1. V was pared by 4 bases and J by 5 bases, with 9 bases of the junction left unmatched. CDR1 SGHRS and CDR2 YFSETQ come from the germline V gene. The CDR3 totals 16 residues. The CDR3 DNA sequence: TGCGCCAGCAGCCCCGGGACAGGGGGCGCGGGAACTGAAGCTTTCTTT. It specifies CASSPGTGGAGTEAFF. The full variable domain, completed using reference TRBV5-1 and TRBJ1-1, is KAGVTQTPRYLIKTRGQQVTLSCSPISGHRSVSWYQQTPGQGLQFLFEYFSETQRNKGNFPGRFSGRQFSNSRSEMNVSTLELGDSALYLCASSPGTGGAGTEAFFGQGTRLTVV.

Comment on this clonotype: At one end the junction does not follow the germline gene, possibly because of a read error. The J gene is TRBJ2-3, the V gene TRBV7-2; a weak D match, TRBD2 (6 bases). Germline CDR1 is SGHTA and CDR2 is FQGNSA. The CDR3 covers 17 residues. The CDR3 protein is CASSLGPAGLSTDAQYF. The DNA of the CDR3 is TGTGCCAGCAGCTTAGGGCCGGCGGGACTTAGCACAGATGCGCAGTATTTT.

A remark on this clonotype: This clone may be a read error of a much larger clone one base away. The rearrangement uses TRBV6-5 and TRBJ2-1; TRBD2 aligns across 7 bases. Trimming cost V 5 bases and J 13 bases; bases outside gene matches: 20. CDR1 and CDR2 (germline): MNHEY, SVGAGI. CDR3 length: 16 amino acids. The CDR3: CASSPFHSGFAETQFF. The DNA for the CDR3 is TGTGCCAGCAGTCCCTTCCATAGCGGGTTTGCGGAGACCCAGTTCTTC.

J is TRBJ1-5 and V is TRBV6-2 or TRBV6-3; D may be TRBD1 (6 bases). Germline V gene data show CDR1 as MNHEY and CDR2 as SVGEGT. The V gene lost 6 bases and the J gene lost 1 base, with 10 bases spanning the gap. CDR3 size: 14 residues. As DNA, the CDR3 is TGTGCCAGCAGAGGGGGGGAGAGCAATCAGCCCCAGCATTTT. Amino acids: CASRGGESNQPQHF.

CDR3 region: CASSYRAGGNTEAFF. The CDR3 nucleotides read TGTGCCAGCAGTTACCGGGCAGGGGGGAACACTGAAGCTTTCTTT. V gene TRBV6-6 combines with J gene TRBJ1-1, with 7 bases fitting TRBD1. Germline-derived CDR1 and CDR2 are MNHNY and SVGAGI (reference sequence). The CDR3 is made up of 15 amino acids. V was clipped by 2 bases and J by 1 base; unmatched bases: 4.

The chain couples TRBV18 to TRBJ2-3, with D maybe TRBD1 (6 bases). The V and J ends lost 5 bases and 6 bases respectively, with 18 bases between them. The germline gives CDR1 KGHSH, CDR2 LQKENI. The CDR3 covers 15 residues. The DNA of the CDR3 is TGTGCCAGCTCATCCACAGGGCAGAGCGGCGATACGCAGTATTTT. Translated: CASSSTGQSGDTQYF.

The chain joins TRBV7-6 to TRBJ2-7; D uncertain. CDR1 is SGHVS, CDR2 FNYEAQ, per germline. With 7 bases removed from V and 5 bases from J, the gap between germline ends came to 15 bases. This CDR3 has 13 amino acids. The CDR3: CASKPRYRDEQYF. The CDR3 bases are TGTGCCAGCAAACCCCGCTATAGGGACGAGCAGTACTTC.

To note about this clonotype: At one end, the junction sequence differs from germline, possibly due to a read error. The chain is built from TRBV15 and TRBJ1-2; TRBD1 agrees at 8 bases. The germline gives CDR1 LNHNV, CDR2 YYDKDF (reference sequence). The CDR3 has 13 amino acids. This chain's CDR3 is CAISKRTGTGYTF. DNA for the CDR3: TGTGCCATCAGCAAAAGGACAGGGACTGGCTACACCTTC.

This clonotype appeared a single time. The CDR3 loop reads CASSLGQIAKNIQYF. CDR3 in DNA: TGTGCCAGCAGTTTGGGGCAGATCGCGAAAAACATTCAGTACTTC. The chain carries TRBV28 and TRBJ2-5, with a weak D call TRBD1 (5 bases). Near its end, the DNA agrees better with TRBJ2-4, so the J call may be wrong. Germline lookup yields CDR1 MDHEN and CDR2 SYDVKM. The CDR3 is made up of 15 amino acids.

The chain is built from TRBV18 and TRBJ2-7; TRBD1 matches 9 bases. Germline V lookup: CDR1 KGHSH, CDR2 LQKENI. V lost 2 bases and J lost 4; bases outside the gene matches: 9. The CDR3 consists of 16 residues. Here the CDR3 DNA reads TGTGCCAGCTCACCATTCTCCGGGACAGGGTATTACGAGCAGTACTTC. It encodes CASSPFSGTGYYEQYF.

The DNA of the CDR3 is TGCAGCGTTGTTGCACAGGCTGACATATCCTACAATGAGCAGTACTTC. This codes for CSVVAQADISYNEQYF. The chain has TRBV29-1 and TRBJ2-5, with D perhaps TRBD1 (5 bases). This CDR3 contains 16 residues. Germline CDR1 SQVTM, CDR2 ANQGSEA. Between the trimmed V and J ends, which lost 4 bases and 11 bases, there was a span of 29 bases. The whole variable domain, remainder taken from reference TRBV29-1 and TRBJ2-5, is SAVISQKPSRDICQRGTSLTIQCQVDSQVTMMFWYRQQPGQSLTLIATANQGSEATYESGFVIDKFPISRPNLTFSTLTVSNMSPEDSSIYLCSVVAQADISYNEQYFGPGTRLLVL.

The chain joins TRBV12-3 or TRBV12-4 to TRBJ1-5; D may be TRBD1 (6 bases). The germline V and J ends were trimmed by 8 bases and 1 base, with 15 bases remaining between them. CDR3 size: 15 residues. The CDR3 bases are TGTGCCAGCCACCCCGACAGGAGAAGCAATCAGCCCCAGCATTTT. This gives the protein CASHPDRRSNQPQHF.

V usage is TRBV5-1 and J usage is TRBJ2-1, with D possibly being TRBD2 (7 bases). The length of the CDR3 is 15 residues. The V end lost 4 bases, the J end lost 5 bases, and 16 bases lay between the germline ends. Germline lookup yields CDR1 SGHRS and CDR2 YFSETQ. CDR3 DNA sequence: TGCGCCAGCAGCCCTGGGGGGGCGAGGAACAATGAGCAGTTCTTC. This translates into CASSPGGARNNEQFF.

The V call is TRBV7-2, the J call TRBJ1-2; 7 nucleotides agree with TRBD1. The CDR3 consists of 14 residues. Losses at the gene ends were 5 bases for V and 4 bases for J; bases not matched to a gene: 7. Germline-derived CDR1 and CDR2 are SGHTA and FQGNSA. The CDR3 reads CASSPGPGGYGYTF. Written as DNA, the CDR3 is TGTGCCAGCAGCCCCGGTCCAGGGGGCTATGGCTACACCTTC.

The chain recombines TRBV10-2 with TRBJ1-2, with 7 nucleotides matching TRBD1. CDR1 is WSHSY and CDR2 is SAAADI in the germline V gene. There are 14 residues in the CDR3. V was clipped by 6 bases and J by 3 bases; unmatched bases: 7. The CDR3 loop reads CASRQEQGHYGYTF. CDR3 DNA: TGCGCCAGCAGGCAAGAACAGGGGCACTATGGCTACACCTTC.

This rearrangement joins TRBV6-2 or TRBV6-3 to TRBJ2-2; D is possibly TRBD2 (6 bases). The CDR3 has 14 residues. The V end was cut by 6 bases, the J end by 5 bases, with 13 bases between. Per the germline V gene, CDR1 is MNHEY and CDR2 is SVGEGT. The CDR3 sequence is CASSFGLHTGELFF. CDR3 nucleotide sequence: TGTGCCAGCAGCTTCGGACTACATACCGGGGAGCTGTTTTTT.

The CDR3 sequence: CSARDREQGASQPQHF. CDR3 nucleotide sequence: TGCAGTGCTAGAGATCGGGAACAGGGGGCTAGTCAGCCCCAGCATTTT. This sequence joins TRBV20-1 and TRBJ1-5; the match to TRBD1 covers 9 bases. J was trimmed by 6 bases and V by 0 bases; bases with no gene match: 9. The CDR3 length is 16 residues. The germline V gene encodes CDR1 DFQATT and CDR2 SNEGSKA (reference sequence).

This clonotype occurred a few times. V gene TRBV10-3 combines with J gene TRBJ1-5; TRBD1 might be the D (5 bases). Germline values: CDR1 ENHRY, CDR2 SYGVKD. The CDR3 consists of 15 residues. Trimming cost V 0 bases and J 3 bases, with 9 bases left between them. DNA for the CDR3: TGTGCCATCAGTGAGTCCCGGGGGGTCAATCAGCCCCAGCATTTT. Encoded protein: CAISESRGVNQPQHF.

This rearrangement joins TRBV21-1 to TRBJ1-2. TRBV21-1 counts as a pseudogene. This CDR3 spans 13 amino acids. This chain's CDR3 is CASRRGASRGYTF. The CDR3 DNA reads as TGTGCCAGCAGGCGGGGGGCCTCCCGTGGCTACACCTTC.

Only one count was recorded for this clonotype. The chain has TRBV29-1 and TRBJ1-2; the D is unclear. Per the germline V gene, CDR1 is SQVTM and CDR2 is ANQGSEA. This CDR3 spans 13 amino acids. V lost 4 bases and J lost 6, with 15 bases in between. The CDR3 DNA is TGCAGCGTTGTATCCCCCGGCTTCCATGGCTACACCTTC. Amino acids: CSVVSPGFHGYTF.

This chain uses TRBV6-2 or TRBV6-3 with TRBJ2-7; 7 positions match TRBD2. Germline CDR1 and CDR2: MNHEY and SVGEGT. J was trimmed by 3 bases and V by 5 bases; bases with no gene match: 13. The CDR3 covers 16 residues. CDR3 nucleotide sequence: TGTGCCAGCAGTGGTCCTTTGACGGGAGGCCGCTACGAGCAGTACTTC. Translating gives CASSGPLTGGRYEQYF.